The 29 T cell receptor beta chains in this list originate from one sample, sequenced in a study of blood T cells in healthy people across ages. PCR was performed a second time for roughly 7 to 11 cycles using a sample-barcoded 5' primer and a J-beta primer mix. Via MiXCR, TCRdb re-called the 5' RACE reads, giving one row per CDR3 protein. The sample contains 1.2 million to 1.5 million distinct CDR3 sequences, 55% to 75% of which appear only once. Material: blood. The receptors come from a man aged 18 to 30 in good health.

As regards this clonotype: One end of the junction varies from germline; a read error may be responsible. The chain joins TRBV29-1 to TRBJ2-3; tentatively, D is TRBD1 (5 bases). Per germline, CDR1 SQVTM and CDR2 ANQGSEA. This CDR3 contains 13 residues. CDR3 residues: CGVRVKYTDTQYF. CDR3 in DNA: TGCGGCGTCAGGGTGAAATACACAGATACGCAGTATTTT.

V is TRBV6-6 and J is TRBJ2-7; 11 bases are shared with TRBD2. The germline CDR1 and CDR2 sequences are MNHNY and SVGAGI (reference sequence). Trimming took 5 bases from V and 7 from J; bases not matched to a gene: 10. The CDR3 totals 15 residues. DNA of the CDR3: TGTGCCAGCAGTCACCTAGCGGGAGGACTCAATGAGCAGTACTTC. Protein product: CASSHLAGGLNEQYF.

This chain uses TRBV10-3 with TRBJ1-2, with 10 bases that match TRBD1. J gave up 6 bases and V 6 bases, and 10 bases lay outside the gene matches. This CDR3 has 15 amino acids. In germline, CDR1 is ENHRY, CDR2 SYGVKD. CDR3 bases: TGTGCCATCAGCGCGACAGGGGGCGGTCAAAATGGCTACACCTTC. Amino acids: CAISATGGGQNGYTF.

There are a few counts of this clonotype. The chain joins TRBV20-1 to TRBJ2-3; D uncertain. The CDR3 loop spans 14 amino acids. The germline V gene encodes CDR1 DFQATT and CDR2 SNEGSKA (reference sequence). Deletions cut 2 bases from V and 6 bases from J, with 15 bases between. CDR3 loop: CSARNSQDPDTQYF. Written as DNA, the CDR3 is TGCAGTGCTAGAAATAGCCAGGACCCGGATACGCAGTATTTT.

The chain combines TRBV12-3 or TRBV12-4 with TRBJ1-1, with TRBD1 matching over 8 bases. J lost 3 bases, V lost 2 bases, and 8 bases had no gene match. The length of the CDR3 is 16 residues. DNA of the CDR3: TGTGCCAGCAGTTTAAGGAGGGTCAGGGGGCACACTGAAGCTTTCTTT. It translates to CASSLRRVRGHTEAFF.

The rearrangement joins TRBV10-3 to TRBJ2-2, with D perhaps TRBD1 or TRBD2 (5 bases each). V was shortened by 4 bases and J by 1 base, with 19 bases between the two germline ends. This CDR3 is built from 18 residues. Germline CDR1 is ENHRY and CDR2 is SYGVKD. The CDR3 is CAISGTTTGTENTGELFF. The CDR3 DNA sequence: TGTGCCATCAGTGGGACAACGACCGGGACGGAGAACACCGGGGAGCTGTTTTTT.

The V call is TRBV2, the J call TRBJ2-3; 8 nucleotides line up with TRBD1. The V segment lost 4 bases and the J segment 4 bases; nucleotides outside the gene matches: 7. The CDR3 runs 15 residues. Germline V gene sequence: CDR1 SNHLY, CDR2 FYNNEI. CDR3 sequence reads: CASSGQDRVADTQYF. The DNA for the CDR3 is TGTGCCAGCAGTGGACAGGACAGGGTCGCAGATACGCAGTATTTT.

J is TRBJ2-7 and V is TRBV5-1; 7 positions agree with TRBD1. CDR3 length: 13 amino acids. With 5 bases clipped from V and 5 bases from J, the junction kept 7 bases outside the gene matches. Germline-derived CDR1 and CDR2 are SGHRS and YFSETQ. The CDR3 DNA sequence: TGCGCCAGCAGACCTCCACAGGGGAACGAGCAGTACTTC. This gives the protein CASRPPQGNEQYF.

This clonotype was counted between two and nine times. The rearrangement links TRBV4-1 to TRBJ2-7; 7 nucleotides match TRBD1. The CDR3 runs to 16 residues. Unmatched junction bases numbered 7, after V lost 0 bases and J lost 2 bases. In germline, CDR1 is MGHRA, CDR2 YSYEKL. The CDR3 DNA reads TGCGCCAGCAGCCAAGAGGGACAGACCTGGGCCTACGAGCAGTACTTC. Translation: CASSQEGQTWAYEQYF.

In DNA form, the CDR3 reads TGTGCCAGCGAGCAGGGAGGGGGCAATGAGCAGTTCTTC. The encoded protein is CASEQGGGNEQFF. The chain employs TRBV9 and TRBJ2-1, with D tentatively TRBD2 (7 bases). The CDR3 is 13 residues long. V was pared by 7 bases and J by 6 bases, with 14 bases between. Germline CDR1 SGDLS, CDR2 YYNGEE.

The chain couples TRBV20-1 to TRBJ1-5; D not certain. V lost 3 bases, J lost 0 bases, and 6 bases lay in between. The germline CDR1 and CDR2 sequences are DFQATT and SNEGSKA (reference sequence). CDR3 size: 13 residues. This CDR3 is CSASQNSNQPQHF. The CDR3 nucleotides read TGCAGTGCTAGCCAAAATAGCAATCAGCCCCAGCATTTT.

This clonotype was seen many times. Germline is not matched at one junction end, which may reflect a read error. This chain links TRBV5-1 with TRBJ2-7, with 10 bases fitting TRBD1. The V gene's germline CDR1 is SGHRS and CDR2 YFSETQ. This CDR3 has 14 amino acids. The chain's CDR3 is CASSSGTGDYEQYF. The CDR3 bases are TGTGCCAGCAGTTCCGGGACAGGGGATTACGAGCAGTACTTC.

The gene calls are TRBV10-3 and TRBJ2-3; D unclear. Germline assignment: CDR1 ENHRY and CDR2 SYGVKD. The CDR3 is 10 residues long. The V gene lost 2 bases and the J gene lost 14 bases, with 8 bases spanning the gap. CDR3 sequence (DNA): TGTGCCATCAGTGAGGGTTCCCTGTATTTT. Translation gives CAISEGSLYF.

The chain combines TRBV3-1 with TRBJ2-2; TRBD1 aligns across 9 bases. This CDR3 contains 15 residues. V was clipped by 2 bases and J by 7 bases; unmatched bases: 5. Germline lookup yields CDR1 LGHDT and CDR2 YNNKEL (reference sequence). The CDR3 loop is CASSQRQGGVGELFF. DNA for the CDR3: TGTGCCAGCAGCCAACGACAGGGGGGGGTCGGGGAGCTGTTTTTT.

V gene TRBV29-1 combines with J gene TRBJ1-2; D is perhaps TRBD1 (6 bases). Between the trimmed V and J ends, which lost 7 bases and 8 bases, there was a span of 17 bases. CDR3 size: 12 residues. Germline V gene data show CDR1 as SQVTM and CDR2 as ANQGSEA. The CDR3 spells CSARGQYEGYTF. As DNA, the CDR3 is TGCAGCGCCCGGGGGCAGTACGAAGGCTACACCTTC.

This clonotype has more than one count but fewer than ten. The CDR3 DNA reads as TGTGCCAGCAGTCTTGTGAGACAGGGAACGGATGAGCAGTTCTTC. It specifies CASSLVRQGTDEQFF. This chain joins TRBV6-5 and TRBJ2-1, with 7 nucleotides matching TRBD1. Germline V CDR1 and CDR2: MNHEY, SVGAGI. The CDR3 runs to 15 residues. The V gene end was trimmed by 5 bases and the J gene end by 8 bases; junction bases not matched to a gene: 12.

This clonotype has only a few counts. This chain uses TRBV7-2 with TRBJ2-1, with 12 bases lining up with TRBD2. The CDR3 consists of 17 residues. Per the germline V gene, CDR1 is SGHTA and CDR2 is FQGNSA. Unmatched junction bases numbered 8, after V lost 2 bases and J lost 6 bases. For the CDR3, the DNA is TGTGCCAGCAGCTTACCCGTGCTAGCGGGAGGGACCAATGAGCAGTTCTTC. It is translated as CASSLPVLAGGTNEQFF.

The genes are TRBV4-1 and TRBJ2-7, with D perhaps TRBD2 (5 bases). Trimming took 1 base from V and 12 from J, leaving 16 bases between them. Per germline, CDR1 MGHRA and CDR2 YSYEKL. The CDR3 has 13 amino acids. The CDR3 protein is CASSQVGEEASYF. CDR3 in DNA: TGCGCCAGCAGCCAAGTAGGAGAGGAGGCCTCGTACTTC.

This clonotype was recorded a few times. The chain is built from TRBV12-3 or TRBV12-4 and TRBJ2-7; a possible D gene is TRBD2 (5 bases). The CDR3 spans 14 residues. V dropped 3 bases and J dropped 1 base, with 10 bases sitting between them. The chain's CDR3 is CASSLRAASYEQYF. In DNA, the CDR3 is TGTGCCAGCAGTTTGAGGGCTGCTTCCTACGAGCAGTACTTC.

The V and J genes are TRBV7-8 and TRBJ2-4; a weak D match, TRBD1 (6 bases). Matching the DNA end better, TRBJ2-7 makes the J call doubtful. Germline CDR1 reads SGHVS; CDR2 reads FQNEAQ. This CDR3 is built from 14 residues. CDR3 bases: TGTGCCAGCAGCAATGGACAGAGAACCTACGAGCAGTACTTC. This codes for CASSNGQRTYEQYF.

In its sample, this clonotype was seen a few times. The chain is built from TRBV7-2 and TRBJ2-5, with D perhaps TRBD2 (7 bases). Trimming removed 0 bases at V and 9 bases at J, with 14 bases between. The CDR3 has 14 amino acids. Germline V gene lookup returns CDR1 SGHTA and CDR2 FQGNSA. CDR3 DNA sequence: TGTGCCAGCAGCTTAGCGGCCCTAGGGGGGGCCCAGTACTTC. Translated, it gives CASSLAALGGAQYF.

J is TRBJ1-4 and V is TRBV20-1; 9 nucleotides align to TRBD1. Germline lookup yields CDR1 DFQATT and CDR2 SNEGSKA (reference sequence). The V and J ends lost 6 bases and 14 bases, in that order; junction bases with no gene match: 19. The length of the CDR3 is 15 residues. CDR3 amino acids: CSAASGTGLLAPLFF. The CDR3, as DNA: TGCAGTGCCGCGTCCGGGACAGGGCTTCTAGCTCCTCTGTTTTTT.

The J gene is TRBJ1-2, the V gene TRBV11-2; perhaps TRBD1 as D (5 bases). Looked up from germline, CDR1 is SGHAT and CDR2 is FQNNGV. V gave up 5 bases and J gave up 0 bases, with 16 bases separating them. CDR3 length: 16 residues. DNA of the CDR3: TGTGCCAGCAGCGTGGCAGGGAGTCGGACTAACTATGGCTACACCTTC. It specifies CASSVAGSRTNYGYTF. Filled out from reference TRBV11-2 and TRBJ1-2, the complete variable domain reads EAGVAQSPRYKIIEKRQSVAFWCNPISGHATLYWYQQILGQGPKLLIQFQNNGVVDDSQLPKDRFSAERLKGVDSTLKIQPAKLEDSAVYLCASSVAGSRTNYGYTFGSGTRLTVV.

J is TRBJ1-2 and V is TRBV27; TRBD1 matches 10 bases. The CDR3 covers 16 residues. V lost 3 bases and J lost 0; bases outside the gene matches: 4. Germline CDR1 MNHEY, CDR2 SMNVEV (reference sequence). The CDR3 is CASSLRQGAANYGYTF. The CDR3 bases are TGTGCCAGCAGTTTGAGACAGGGGGCAGCTAACTATGGCTACACCTTC.

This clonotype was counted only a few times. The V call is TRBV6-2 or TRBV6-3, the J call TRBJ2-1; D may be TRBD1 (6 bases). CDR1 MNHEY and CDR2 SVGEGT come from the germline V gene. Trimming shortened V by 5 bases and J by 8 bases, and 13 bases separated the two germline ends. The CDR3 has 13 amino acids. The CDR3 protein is CASSPGGRDEQFF. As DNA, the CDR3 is TGTGCCAGCAGTCCTGGGGGCAGGGATGAGCAGTTCTTC.

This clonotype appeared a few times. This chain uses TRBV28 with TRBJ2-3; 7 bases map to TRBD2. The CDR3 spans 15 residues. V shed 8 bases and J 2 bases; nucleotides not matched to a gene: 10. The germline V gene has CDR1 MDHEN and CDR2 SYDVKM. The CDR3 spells CASDRSGEITDTQYF. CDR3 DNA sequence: TGTGCCAGCGACAGAAGCGGGGAGATCACAGATACGCAGTATTTT. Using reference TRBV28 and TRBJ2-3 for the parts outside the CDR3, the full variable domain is DVKVTQSSRYLVKRTGEKVFLECVQDMDHENMFWYRQDPGLGLRLIYFSYDVKMKEKGDIPEGYSVSREKKERFSLILESASTNQTSMYLCASDRSGEITDTQYFGPGTRLTVL.

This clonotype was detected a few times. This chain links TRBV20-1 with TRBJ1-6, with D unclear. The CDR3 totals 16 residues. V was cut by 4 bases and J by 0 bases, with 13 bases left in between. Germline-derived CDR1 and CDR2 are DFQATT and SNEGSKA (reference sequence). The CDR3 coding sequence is TGCAGTGCTAAGAGCGCTCGGGGCTCCTATAATTCACCCCTCCACTTT. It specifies CSAKSARGSYNSPLHF.

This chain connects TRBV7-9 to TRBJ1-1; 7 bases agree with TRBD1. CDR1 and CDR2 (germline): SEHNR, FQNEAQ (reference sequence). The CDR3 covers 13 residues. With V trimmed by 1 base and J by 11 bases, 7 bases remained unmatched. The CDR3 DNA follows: TGTGCCAGCAGCTTAGACCCACCCAGGGGGGCTTTCTTT. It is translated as CASSLDPPRGAFF. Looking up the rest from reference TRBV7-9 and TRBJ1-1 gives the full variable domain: DTGVSQNPRHKITKRGQNVTFRCDPISEHNRLYWYRQTLGQGPEFLTYFQNEAQLEKSRLLSDRFSAERPKGSFSTLEIQRTEQGDSAMYLCASSLDPPRGAFFGQGTRLTVV.

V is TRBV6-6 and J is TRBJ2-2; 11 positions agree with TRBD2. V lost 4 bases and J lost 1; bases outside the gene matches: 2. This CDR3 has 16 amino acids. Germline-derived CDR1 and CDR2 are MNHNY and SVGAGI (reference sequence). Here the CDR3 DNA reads TGTGCCAGCAGTTGGGGACTAGCGGAGAACACCGGGGAGCTGTTTTTT. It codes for CASSWGLAENTGELFF.